These 29 T cell receptor beta chains were sequenced from one sample in a study of shared clonotypes between healthy human individuals. The data were produced by immunoSEQ multiplex PCR, yet TCRdb's version contains in-frame clones alone and is incomplete. The data show 190,000 or so clones, approximately 61% seen once. The sample taken for sequencing was memory CD4+ T cells sorted from blood. Subset described: CD45RA-negative fraction. All receptors come from a young man in good health.

This clone has just a few counts. V and J are TRBV25-1 and TRBJ2-1; D not certain. Per germline, CDR1 MGHDK and CDR2 SYGVNS. The length of the CDR3 is 12 residues. Trimming pared 3 bases from V and 7 bases from J, leaving 7 bases between. CDR3: CASSDARNEQFF. For the CDR3, the DNA is TGTGCCAGCAGTGACGCTCGGAATGAGCAGTTCTTC.

This clone was found a few times. The rearrangement uses TRBV29-1 and TRBJ2-2; D may be TRBD2 (5 bases). The CDR3 runs to 15 residues. Looked up from germline, CDR1 is SQVTM and CDR2 is ANQGSEA. Trimming removed 3 bases from V and 4 bases from J, with 15 bases in between. CDR3 protein: CSVDVSGMPTGELFF. The CDR3 region has the DNA TGCAGCGTTGACGTGAGCGGCATGCCCACCGGGGAGCTGTTTTTT.

The chain joins TRBV13 to TRBJ2-7; possibly TRBD1 for D (6 bases). The CDR3 is 12 amino acids. The germline gives CDR1 PRHDT, CDR2 FYEKMQ (reference sequence). V was pared by 5 bases and J by 4 bases, with 9 bases between. The CDR3 nucleotides are TGTGCCAGCAGCCCAGACAGGTACGAGCAGTACTTC. It is translated as CASSPDRYEQYF.

The gene calls are TRBV11-3 and TRBJ2-5, with 11 nucleotides matching TRBD2. V dropped 0 bases and J dropped 6; count of bases not matched to a gene: 3. The CDR3 runs 15 residues. Germline V gene sequence: CDR1 SGHNT, CDR2 YENEEA. CDR3 DNA sequence: TGTGCCAGCAGCTTAGATTCTAGCGGGAGGAAGACCCAGTACTTC. It specifies CASSLDSSGRKTQYF.

The sample holds one count of this clone. The chain carries TRBV5-6 and TRBJ2-1, with D possibly TRBD2 on 6 matching bases. Trimming pared 7 bases from V and 7 bases from J, leaving 18 bases between. From germline, CDR1 is SGHDT and CDR2 YYEEEE. CDR3 size: 14 residues. The CDR3 region is CASALGGELNEQFF. The CDR3 region has the DNA TGTGCCAGCGCCCTGGGCGGGGAGCTAAATGAGCAGTTCTTC. Full variable domain (remainder filled in from reference TRBV5-6 and TRBJ2-1): DAGVTQSPTHLIKTRGQQVTLRCSPKSGHDTVSWYQQALGQGPQFIFQYYEEEERQRGNFPDRFSGHQFPNYSSELNVNALLLGDSALYLCASALGGELNEQFFGPGTRLTVL.

Only a few counts were recorded for this clone. This chain joins TRBV6-5 and TRBJ2-2; D ambiguous. Germline loops: CDR1 MNHEY, CDR2 SVGAGI. The CDR3 has 15 residues. V gave up 4 bases and J gave up 5 bases, with 14 bases separating them. The CDR3: CASSSPSRSTGELFF. The DNA for the CDR3 is TGTGCCAGCAGTTCCCCTAGTAGAAGTACCGGGGAGCTGTTTTTT.

This chain connects TRBV11-1 to TRBJ2-1; no reliable D call. The CDR3 spans 10 residues. Germline assignment: CDR1 SGHAT and CDR2 FQDESV (reference sequence). Trimming took 1 base from V and 13 from J, leaving 5 bases between them. Written as DNA, the CDR3 is TGTGCCAGCAGCTTAGGGGGTCAGTTCTTC. This translates into CASSLGGQFF.

The chain employs TRBV20-1 and TRBJ1-2; D ambiguous. Germline CDR1 reads DFQATT; CDR2 reads SNEGSKA (reference sequence). The CDR3 totals 11 residues. V lost 6 bases to trimming and J lost 7 bases, with 12 bases between them. Here the CDR3 reads CSASSASGYTF. The CDR3 nucleotides are TGCAGTGCCTCGTCAGCATCTGGCTACACCTTC.

This clone has a handful of counts. This sequence joins TRBV4-2 and TRBJ2-7; perhaps TRBD1 as D (5 bases). The CDR3 runs 16 residues. V was shortened by 1 base and J by 3 bases, with 16 bases between the two germline ends. The germline V gene encodes CDR1 LGHNA and CDR2 YNFKEQ. The CDR3 spells CASSQVGGAGVYEQYF. Here the CDR3 DNA reads TGTGCCAGCAGCCAAGTTGGTGGGGCAGGAGTCTACGAGCAGTACTTC.

There are many counts of this clone. J is TRBJ2-3 and V is TRBV18; 7 nucleotides match TRBD2. V trimming: 6 bases; J trimming: 1 base; junction bases outside the gene matches: 7. CDR3 length: 15 amino acids. Germline CDR1 KGHSH, CDR2 LQKENI. The CDR3 is CASSRDYGGTDTQYF. The CDR3 coding sequence is TGTGCCAGCTCGCGGGACTACGGAGGCACAGATACGCAGTATTTT.

The chain carries TRBV4-2 and TRBJ2-7, with 8 bases fitting TRBD1. V gave up 4 bases and J gave up 2 bases; unmatched junction bases: 4. Per the germline V gene, CDR1 is LGHNA and CDR2 is YNFKEQ. The CDR3 is 14 amino acids. The CDR3 DNA reads TGTGCCAGCAGCCTCGGGGACAGGACCTACGAGCAGTACTTC. Translated, it gives CASSLGDRTYEQYF.

This clone was observed at least ten times. The V call is TRBV30, the J call TRBJ1-5; D is unresolved. The ends were cut back, 5 bases at V and 7 bases at J, with 9 bases in the middle. Germline V gene sequence: CDR1 GTSNPN, CDR2 SVGIG (reference sequence). The CDR3 has 11 residues. The chain's CDR3 is CAWGGSQPQHF. In DNA, the CDR3 is TGTGCCTGGGGAGGGAGCCAGCCCCAGCATTTT.

The chain has TRBV28 and TRBJ1-5, with 8 bases matching TRBD1. V shed 6 bases, J shed 5 bases, and the junction held 9 bases outside the gene matches. There are 15 residues in the CDR3. The germline CDR1 and CDR2 sequences are MDHEN and SYDVKM. This CDR3 is CASRRQGFEDQPQHF. The CDR3 DNA reads TGTGCCAGCAGGCGACAGGGGTTTGAGGATCAGCCCCAGCATTTT. Variable domain in full (rest from reference TRBV28 and TRBJ1-5): DVKVTQSSRYLVKRTGEKVFLECVQDMDHENMFWYRQDPGLGLRLIYFSYDVKMKEKGDIPEGYSVSREKKERFSLILESASTNQTSMYLCASRRQGFEDQPQHFGDGTRLSIL.

The CDR3 is CASSVGPLATGAYGEQYF. The CDR3 nucleotides are TGTGCCAGCAGCGTAGGTCCCCTCGCGACAGGGGCCTATGGGGAGCAGTACTTC. This sequence joins TRBV9 and TRBJ2-7, with 8 bases that match TRBD1. V lost 0 bases, J lost 7 bases, and 18 bases stayed unmatched. This CDR3 has 18 residues. Germline CDR1 and CDR2: SGDLS and YYNGEE.

This clone has a handful of counts. This sequence joins TRBV5-6 and TRBJ2-7; no clear D. Germline CDR1 reads SGHDT; CDR2 reads YYEEEE. The CDR3 is 12 amino acids. V was pared by 4 bases and J by 3 bases, with 8 bases between. The DNA of the CDR3 is TGTGCCAGCAGCACTAACAGCTACGAGCAGTACTTC. Protein sequence: CASSTNSYEQYF.

The chain carries TRBV5-1 and TRBJ2-1; 8 bases are a match to TRBD1. The CDR3 length is 15 residues. With V trimmed by 6 bases and J by 5 bases, 10 bases remained unmatched. CDR1 and CDR2 (germline): SGHRS, YFSETQ. The CDR3 region is CASTLFPGQDNEQFF. The CDR3 region has the DNA TGCGCCAGCACCCTCTTTCCGGGACAGGACAATGAGCAGTTCTTC.

The chain uses TRBV27 and TRBJ2-7; D may be TRBD2 (5 bases). Trimming removed 2 bases from V and 6 bases from J, with 20 bases in between. Germline V gene sequence: CDR1 MNHEY, CDR2 SMNVEV (reference sequence). The CDR3 loop spans 16 amino acids. The DNA of the CDR3 is TGTGCCAGCAGTTTACGATCGTGGACTCCCGAGGGCGAGCAGTACTTC. Translated: CASSLRSWTPEGEQYF.

This clone was detected once. The genes are TRBV18 and TRBJ1-1; possible D gene TRBD1, 5 bases. The CDR3 has 14 residues. Looked up from germline, CDR1 is KGHSH and CDR2 is LQKENI. Trimming pared 3 bases from V and 4 bases from J, leaving 12 bases between. The CDR3 sequence is CASSPLGRVTEAFF. The DNA for the CDR3 is TGTGCCAGCTCACCGTTGGGGCGGGTCACTGAAGCTTTCTTT.

The chain uses TRBV10-3 and TRBJ1-5; TRBD1 might be the D (5 bases). The length of the CDR3 is 14 residues. CDR1 and CDR2 from the germline V gene are ENHRY and SYGVKD. Trimming cost V 10 bases and J 1 base, with 14 bases left between them. CDR3 DNA: TGTGCCAGTGGACCGGAGGGGAGCAATCAGCCCCAGCATTTT. Translated, it gives CASGPEGSNQPQHF.

The chain links TRBV5-4 to TRBJ1-4, with D maybe TRBD1 (5 bases). V dropped 0 bases and J dropped 14 bases, with 14 bases sitting between them. Germline values: CDR1 SGHNT, CDR2 YYREEE (reference sequence). The CDR3 is made up of 13 amino acids. In DNA, the CDR3 is TGTGCCAGCAGCTTGGAAGGGCGGAAGGGGCTGTTTTTT. Translated: CASSLEGRKGLFF.

This clone came up once. The V call is TRBV2, the J call TRBJ1-5, with D maybe TRBD1 (5 bases). This CDR3 is built from 14 residues. Germline CDR1 reads SNHLY; CDR2 reads FYNNEI. Trimming took off 4 bases at V and 4 bases at J, with 11 bases between the two ends. The CDR3 coding sequence is TGTGCCAGCAGTGTCAGGGAATTTAATCAGCCCCAGCATTTT. Encoded protein: CASSVREFNQPQHF.

Only a few counts were recorded for this clone. The gene calls are TRBV5-1 and TRBJ2-1; 13 bases match TRBD2. Trimming took 4 bases from V and 8 from J; bases not matched to a gene: 9. Germline V gene sequence: CDR1 SGHRS, CDR2 YFSETQ. The length of the CDR3 is 16 residues. CDR3 loop: CASSRSGTSGIDEQFF. CDR3 sequence (DNA): TGCGCCAGCAGCCGCTCCGGGACTAGCGGGATTGATGAGCAGTTCTTC. The variable domain in full, with the rest retrieved from reference TRBV5-1 and TRBJ2-1, is KAGVTQTPRYLIKTRGQQVTLSCSPISGHRSVSWYQQTPGQGLQFLFEYFSETQRNKGNFPGRFSGRQFSNSRSEMNVSTLELGDSALYLCASSRSGTSGIDEQFFGPGTRLTVL.

The chain carries TRBV10-2 and TRBJ1-5; D is ambiguous. The CDR3 covers 14 residues. V was clipped by 7 bases and J by 4 bases, with 14 bases between them. Germline-derived CDR1 and CDR2 are WSHSY and SAAADI. The CDR3 reads CASTTSNVNQPQHF. The CDR3 DNA follows: TGCGCCAGCACGACATCGAACGTGAATCAGCCCCAGCATTTT.

In DNA form, the CDR3 reads TGTGCCAGCAGCTTAGTCCCCCCGAGGCTAGCGGGAGTGGTTGAGCAGTTCTTC. This codes for CASSLVPPRLAGVVEQFF. This chain uses TRBV7-1 with TRBJ2-1, with 10 nucleotides matching TRBD2. TRBV7-1 is an ORF for which the function is uncertain. The V segment lost 4 bases and the J segment 9 bases; nucleotides outside the gene matches: 18. The CDR3 contains 18 residues.

The rearrangement joins TRBV19 to TRBJ2-5, with D perhaps TRBD2 (6 bases). The length of the CDR3 is 12 residues. Germline assignment: CDR1 LNHDA and CDR2 SQIVND (reference sequence). Trimming took off 6 bases at V and 4 bases at J, with 9 bases between the two ends. The chain's CDR3 is CASRGGIETQYF. In DNA form, the CDR3 reads TGTGCCAGTAGAGGAGGGATAGAGACCCAGTACTTC.

V usage is TRBV5-5 and J usage is TRBJ2-3; either TRBD1 or TRBD2 may supply D (7 bases each). From germline, CDR1 is SGHKS and CDR2 YYEKEE (reference sequence). The V and J ends lost 4 bases and 1 base respectively, with 19 bases between them. The CDR3 has 17 residues. The CDR3 spells CASSRGPLLAGTDTQYF. For the CDR3, the DNA is TGTGCCAGCAGCAGGGGGCCCCTTCTAGCGGGCACAGATACGCAGTATTTT.

The chain has TRBV2 and TRBJ1-2; D is ambiguous. Trimming removed 6 bases from V and 3 bases from J, with 8 bases in between. Germline CDR1 is SNHLY and CDR2 is FYNNEI. There are 12 residues in the CDR3. The chain's CDR3 is CASSRTDYGYTF. The CDR3 bases are TGTGCCAGCAGCCGGACGGACTATGGCTACACCTTC.

This rearrangement joins TRBV19 to TRBJ2-1, with 9 bases aligning to TRBD1. This CDR3 has 13 amino acids. The V segment lost 5 bases and the J segment 10 bases; nucleotides outside the gene matches: 6. Germline CDR1 LNHDA, CDR2 SQIVND (reference sequence). The CDR3 coding sequence is TGTGCCAGTAGTTTACAGGGGGCAGGAGAGCAGTTCTTC. Its protein product is CASSLQGAGEQFF.

In its sample, this clone was seen once. The chain recombines TRBV25-1 with TRBJ2-1, with TRBD2 matching over 11 bases. V dropped 3 bases and J dropped 2; count of bases not matched to a gene: 3. From germline, CDR1 is MGHDK and CDR2 SYGVNS. This CDR3 spans 16 amino acids. The chain's CDR3 is CASSDSGRAPYNEQFF. CDR3 DNA: TGTGCCAGCAGTGATAGCGGGAGGGCCCCCTACAATGAGCAGTTCTTC. The full variable domain, rest sourced from reference TRBV25-1 and TRBJ2-1, is EADIYQTPRYLVIGTGKKITLECSQTMGHDKMYWYQQDPGMELHLIHYSYGVNSTEKGDLSSESTVSRIRTEHFPLTLESARPSHTSQYLCASSDSGRAPYNEQFFGPGTRLTVL.